This T cell receptor (beta chain) was captured in a study of technical replicates of blood from several donors. Per germline, CDR1 MNHEY and CDR2 SVGAGI. Trimming cost V 6 bases and J 0 bases, with 11 bases left between them. The CDR3 has 15 amino acids. Using immunoSEQ multiplex PCR, the repertoire was profiled, and TCRdb retains in-frame clones only, with some absent. The sample holds 70,000 or so clones, 90% to 95% seen once. This chain uses TRBV6-5 with TRBJ2-2; weak D call: TRBD2 (6 bases). This sequence originates from a human donor in good health. Some clones in this sample may be carry-over from other donors' samples. Material for sequencing was T cells isolated from PBMCs. CDR3 loop: CASSSAGPNTGELFF. CDR3 bases: TGTGCCAGCAGCTCCGCGGGACCGAACACCGGGGAGCTGTTTTTT.